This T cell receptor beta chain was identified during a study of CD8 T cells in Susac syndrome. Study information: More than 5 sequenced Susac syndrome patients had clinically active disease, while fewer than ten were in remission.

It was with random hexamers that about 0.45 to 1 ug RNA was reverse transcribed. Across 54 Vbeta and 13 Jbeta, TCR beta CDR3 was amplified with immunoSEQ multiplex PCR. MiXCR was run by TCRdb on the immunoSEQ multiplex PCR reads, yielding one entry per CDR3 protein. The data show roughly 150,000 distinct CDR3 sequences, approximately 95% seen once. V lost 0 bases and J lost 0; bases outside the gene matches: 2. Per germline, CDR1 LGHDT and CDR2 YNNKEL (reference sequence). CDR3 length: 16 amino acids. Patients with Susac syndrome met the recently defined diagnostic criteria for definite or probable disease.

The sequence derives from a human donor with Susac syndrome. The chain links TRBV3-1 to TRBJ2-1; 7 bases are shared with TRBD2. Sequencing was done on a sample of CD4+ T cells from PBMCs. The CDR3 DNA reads TGTGCCAGCAGCCAAGAACTAGCGAGCTCCTACAATGAGCAGTTCTTC. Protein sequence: CASSQELASSYNEQFF.